This T cell receptor (beta chain) stems from a study of blood T cell repertoires in COVID-19. Study-level information: Some COVID-19 samples were acute and others convalescent; all came from the United States, Italy and Spain. Sources were T cells, B-cell-depleted T cells, or PBMCs; the material itself was cDNA or gDNA.

V was shortened by 0 bases and J by 9 bases, with 15 bases between the two germline ends. Germline CDR1 SGHTA, CDR2 FQGNSA. The CDR3 consists of 15 residues. Study processing details: Using reference gene primer amplification, nucleated cell counts were estimated. Here immunoSEQ multiplex PCR was the method, and the copy in TCRdb shows in-frame clones only, minus some. D and trimming were read from the DNA, whereas the V and J calls and clone size are those reported in that table. The table lists about 84,000 clones, over 80% of them singletons. Sequencing was done on a sample of peripheral blood. The source of this sequence is a woman older than 75 with acute or convalescent COVID-19. The J gene is TRBJ1-5, the V gene TRBV7-2, with D possibly being TRBD1 (5 bases). The CDR3 DNA reads TGTGCCAGCAGCTTAGCATGGGGGGATCCGCTGCCCCAGCATTTT. Protein sequence: CASSLAWGDPLPQHF.